This TCR beta chain was identified in a study of blood T cells in healthy people across ages. Comment on this clonotype: An end of the junction does not agree with germline; a read error may underlie this.

Each donor was a healthy Caucasian individual from Russia, aged roughly 6 to 100. CDR3 length equals 14 residues. Germline CDR1 reads SGHTA; CDR2 reads FQGNSA. Primed by a sample-barcoded 5' primer and a J-beta primer mix, a second PCR proceeded for about 7 to 12 cycles. TCRdb reprocessed the 5' RACE reads with MiXCR, giving one entry per CDR3 protein. The sample contains approximately 600,000 distinct CDR3 sequences, under 70% of which appear only once. The chain recombines TRBV7-2 with TRBJ2-4, with no clear D. Sequencing was carried out using blood. This TCR was sampled from a man aged 55-75 years in good health. The CDR3 loop reads CASSLGTAKSIQYF. The CDR3 DNA reads TGTGCCAGCAGCTTAGGCACTGCCAAAAGCATTCAGTACTTC.